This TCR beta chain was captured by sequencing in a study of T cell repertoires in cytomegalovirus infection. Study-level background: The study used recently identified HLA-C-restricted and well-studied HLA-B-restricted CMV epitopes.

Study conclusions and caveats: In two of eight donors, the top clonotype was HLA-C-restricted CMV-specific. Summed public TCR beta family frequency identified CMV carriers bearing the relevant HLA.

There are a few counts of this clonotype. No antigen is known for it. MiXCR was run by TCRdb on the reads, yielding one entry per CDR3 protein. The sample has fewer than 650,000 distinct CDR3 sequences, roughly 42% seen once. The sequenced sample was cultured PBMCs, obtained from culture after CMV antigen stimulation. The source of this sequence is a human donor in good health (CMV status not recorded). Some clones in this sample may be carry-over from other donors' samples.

In DNA, the CDR3 is TGTGCCAGCAGTACACGGACAGGGGGTGCGGATACGCAGTATTTT. It yields the protein CASSTRTGGADTQYF. The gene calls are TRBV12-3 or TRBV12-4 and TRBJ2-3, with 10 bases matching TRBD1. The CDR3 covers 15 residues. V trimming: 5 bases; J trimming: 6 bases; junction bases outside the gene matches: 8.